This is a list of T cell receptor beta chains from one sample in a study of technical replicates of blood from several donors. The assay was immunoSEQ multiplex PCR, and TCRdb's table has in-frame clones only and misses some. The sample carries more than 65,000 clones, around 94% recorded once. The specimen sequenced was T cells isolated from PBMCs. The receptors originated from a human donor in good health. The CDR3 runs from the conserved cysteine through the conserved F or W. A D gene is named only where the DNA matches it firmly. Size is omitted from some rows. Given values are once, few, many or a class for expanded clones.

TRBJ2-7 TRBV6-1 TRBD1 NA CASSSTGSYEQYF TGTGCCAGCAGTTCGACAGGGAGCTACGAGCAGTACTTC
TRBJ2-3 TRBV5-4 NA few CASSLVGGGPTDTQYF TGTGCCAGCAGCTTGGTAGGGGGAGGGCCGACAGATACGCAGTATTTT
TRBJ1-1 TRBV5-1 NA NA CASSSRGANTEAFF TGCGCCAGCAGCTCCAGGGGCGCTAACACTGAAGCTTTCTTT
TRBJ2-5 TRBV7-9 NA NA CASSLSGGQETQYF TGTGCCAGCAGCTTATCCGGGGGTCAAGAGACCCAGTACTTC
TRBJ2-7 TRBV10-3 TRBD1 NA CAISGTGGLYSYEQYF TGTGCCATCAGTGGGACAGGGGGCCTTTACTCCTACGAGCAGTACTTC
TRBJ1-4 TRBV9 NA NA CASSVREKLFF TGTGCCAGCAGCGTACGGGAAAAACTGTTTTTT
TRBJ1-3 TRBV5-6 NA NA CASSPPRQASGNTIYF TGTGCCAGCAGTCCCCCCCGCCAGGCCTCTGGAAACACCATATATTTT
TRBJ1-1 TRBV5-1 TRBD1 NA CASRTGVNTEAFF TGCGCCAGCAGAACAGGGGTGAACACTGAAGCTTTCTTT
TRBJ2-3 TRBV5-6 TRBD2 NA CASSPGSGVTDTQYF TGTGCCAGCAGCCCAGGTAGCGGGGTCACAGATACGCAGTATTTT
TRBJ2-2 TRBV6-5 NA NA CASNQGYNTGELFF TGTGCCAGCAACCAGGGTTATAACACCGGGGAGCTGTTTTTT
TRBJ1-2 TRBV4-1 NA NA CASSPAGSNYGYTF TGCGCCAGCAGCCCCGCCGGGAGTAACTATGGCTACACCTTC
TRBJ2-1 TRBV15 TRBD2 NA CATSSGLAGGNEQFF TGTGCCACCAGCAGTGGACTAGCGGGAGGGAATGAGCAGTTCTTC
TRBJ2-1 TRBV5-4 NA NA CASSSPQSNYNEQFF TGTGCCAGCAGCTCGCCCCAAAGCAATTACAATGAGCAGTTCTTC
TRBJ2-7 TRBV11-2 NA NA CASSPAVAAYRLEQYF TGTGCCAGCAGCCCAGCGGTCGCGGCCTATCGGCTCGAGCAGTACTTC
TRBJ2-5 TRBV10-3 NA NA CAGNGQGLGETQYF TGTGCCGGCAATGGGCAGGGGCTTGGGGAGACCCAGTACTTC
TRBJ2-4 TRBV9 TRBD1 NA CASSVGAGGNIQYF TGTGCCAGCAGCGTAGGTGCAGGGGGCAACATTCAGTACTTC
TRBJ1-2 TRBV6-4 NA NA CASSDPTGSGYTF TGTGCCAGCAGTGATCCGACCGGGAGTGGCTACACCTTC
TRBJ2-2 TRBV7-9 NA NA CASSGSNTGELFF TGTGCCAGCAGCGGCTCGAACACCGGGGAGCTGTTTTTT
TRBJ2-7 TRBV2 TRBD1 NA CASTYDRVREQYF TGTGCCAGCACCTACGACAGGGTTCGGGAGCAGTACTTC
TRBJ1-1 TRBV19 NA NA CASSPADTEAFF TGTGCCAGTAGTCCTGCAGACACTGAAGCTTTCTTT
TRBJ1-1 TRBV28 TRBD1 NA CASITEGAGDTEAFF TGTGCCAGCATTACAGAGGGGGCCGGGGACACTGAAGCTTTCTTT
TRBJ2-7 TRBV28 TRBD2 once CASSLLLAVPTYEQYF TGTGCCAGCAGTTTGCTACTAGCGGTCCCCACCTACGAGCAGTACTTC
TRBJ1-6 TRBV30 TRBD1 once CAWKNVQRDRGPLHF TGTGCCTGGAAGAACGTACAACGGGACAGGGGGCCCCTCCACTTT
TRBJ2-7 TRBV21-1 NA NA CASSNRRETSGRAERRYEQYF TGTGCCAGCAGCAATCGGCGGGAGACTAGCGGGAGGGCCGAGAGGCGCTACGAGCAGTACTTC
TRBJ1-5 TRBV7-2 NA NA CASSSDQRNNQPQHF TGTGCCAGCAGCTCAGACCAGAGGAACAATCAGCCCCAGCATTTT
TRBJ2-7 TRBV14 TRBD2 NA CASSQASGGFYEQYF TGTGCCAGCAGCCAAGCATCGGGAGGTTTTTACGAGCAGTACTTC
TRBJ2-7 TRBV7-9 TRBD1 NA CASSLTGPLHEQYF TGTGCCAGCAGCTTGACAGGGCCGCTCCACGAGCAGTACTTC
TRBJ2-5 TRBV5-4 NA NA CASSLNSEETQYF TGTGCCAGCAGCTTGAACAGTGAAGAGACCCAGTACTTC
TRBJ2-7 TRBV2 NA NA CASSDRVGYEQYF TGTGCCAGCAGTGACAGGGTAGGCTACGAGCAGTACTTC
TRBJ2-5 TRBV7-6 TRBD2 NA CASSLERGRETQYF TGTGCCAGCAGCTTAGAGCGGGGCCGGGAGACCCAGTACTTC
TRBJ2-6 TRBV5-8 NA NA CASSATAGANVLTF TGTGCCAGCAGCGCTACTGCTGGGGCCAACGTCCTGACTTTC